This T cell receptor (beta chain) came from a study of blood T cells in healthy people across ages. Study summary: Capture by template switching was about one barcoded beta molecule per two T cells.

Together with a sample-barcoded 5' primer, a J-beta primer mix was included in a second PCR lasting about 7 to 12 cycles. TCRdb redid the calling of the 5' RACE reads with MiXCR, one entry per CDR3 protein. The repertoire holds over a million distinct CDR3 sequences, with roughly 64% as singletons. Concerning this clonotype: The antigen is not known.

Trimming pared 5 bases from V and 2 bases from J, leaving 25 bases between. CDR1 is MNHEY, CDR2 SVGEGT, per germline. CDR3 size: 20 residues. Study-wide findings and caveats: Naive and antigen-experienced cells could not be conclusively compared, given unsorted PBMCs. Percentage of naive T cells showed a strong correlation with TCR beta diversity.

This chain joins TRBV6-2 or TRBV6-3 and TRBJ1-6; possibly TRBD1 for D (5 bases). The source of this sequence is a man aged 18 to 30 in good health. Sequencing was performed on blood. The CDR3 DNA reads TGTGCCAGCAGTCTAAACCGACCGGGACGCCAAGGCACCTATAATTCACCCCTCCACTTT. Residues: CASSLNRPGRQGTYNSPLHF.